The clone carrying this T cell receptor beta chain has only a few counts. This record belongs to a study of blood T cells in healthy people across ages. Per the germline V gene, CDR1 is SGHTA and CDR2 is FQGTGA. There are 18 residues in the CDR3. Losses at the gene ends were 0 bases for V and 5 bases for J; bases not matched to a gene: 8. Primed by a sample-barcoded 5' primer and a J-beta primer mix, a second PCR proceeded for about 6 to 12 cycles. TCRdb recomputed calls from the 5' RACE reads with MiXCR, one row per CDR3 protein. The sample has just under 750,000 distinct CDR3 sequences; 22% are singletons.

This chain joins TRBV7-3 and TRBJ2-1, with 12 nucleotides matching TRBD2. The receptor was isolated from a man in his sixties or seventies in good health. Sequencing used blood. CDR3 loop: CASSLTPTSGRAHNEQFF. CDR3 nucleotides: TGTGCCAGCAGCTTAACCCCGACTAGCGGGAGAGCCCACAATGAGCAGTTCTTC. Variable domain in full (rest from reference TRBV7-3 and TRBJ2-1): GAGVSQTPSNKVTEKGKYVELRCDPISGHTALYWYRQSLGQGPEFLIYFQGTGAADDSGLPNDRFFAVRPEGSVSTLKIQRTERGDSAVYLCASSLTPTSGRAHNEQFFGPGTRLTVL.